The rows below give T cell receptor beta chains drawn from one sample of a study of shared T cell receptors in the human thymus. Clones were sequenced by immunoSEQ multiplex PCR, and TCRdb holds only the in-frame ones, with some missing. The sample holds about 730,000 clones, approximately 83% seen once. The same sample was also studied in work on human thymus T cells.

The sample comprised thymocytes. Every receptor here comes from a girl in the first two years of life with a congenital heart defect. The CDR3 runs from the conserved cysteine through the conserved F or W. D genes are given only for firm matches.

d_call	v_call	j_call	cdr3_aa
.	TRBV27	TRBJ1-1	CASSNQAVRGPAWMNTEAFF
.	TRBV9	TRBJ1-2	CASSVGLPRGYGYTF
TRBD1	TRBV5-8	TRBJ1-5	CASSEDRARVFWHF
.	TRBV5-1	TRBJ1-2	CASSPEAGYGYTF
.	TRBV5-1	TRBJ1-2	CASSVPDYYGYTF
.	TRBV9	TRBJ1-1	CASSGENTEAFF
.	TRBV19	.	CASSIGGRYYEQYF
TRBD1	TRBV30	TRBJ2-3	CAWILRASRGQTDTQYF
TRBD1	TRBV27	TRBJ1-5	CASSSGDRGNQPQHF
.	TRBV5-4	TRBJ1-1	CASSHKDKNTEAFF
.	TRBV4-3	TRBJ2-7	CASSQSRTAYEQYF
.	TRBV18	TRBJ2-3	CASSPRGYTQYF
.	TRBV2	TRBJ2-7	CASTDSSYEQYF
TRBD1	TRBV6-6	TRBJ2-2	CASRSGTGHPGELFF
.	TRBV7-9	TRBJ2-1	CASSRQPREQFF
TRBD1	TRBV7-6	TRBJ1-1	CASSPGTESGNRKNPMNTEAFF
TRBD1	TRBV10-3	TRBJ2-1	CAISQGAGVGNEQFF
TRBD2	TRBV27	TRBJ2-5	CASSFGTSGGGETQYF
.	TRBV9	TRBJ1-1	CASSPNGVHAEAFF
.	TRBV7-2	TRBJ2-7	CASSLGVRAGNEQYF
TRBD1	TRBV10-3	TRBJ2-6	CAISERTGSGANVLTF
TRBD1	TRBV7-2	TRBJ1-2	CASSSLPGQGNGYTF
TRBD1	TRBV28	TRBJ2-7	CASSPRGQGEYEQYF
.	TRBV19	TRBJ1-1	CASRQLRGFEAFF
TRBD1	TRBV19	TRBJ2-6	CASSPGQGSRSGANVLTF
.	TRBV27	TRBJ2-1	CASSLAAGAYNEQFF
TRBD2	TRBV4-3	TRBJ2-5	CASSQEGREQETQYF
.	TRBV15	TRBJ2-6	CATSRDFQISTGSGANVLTF
TRBD1	TRBV6-5	TRBJ1-2	CASSYTGGIEGGYTF
.	TRBV7-2	TRBJ1-4	CASSLVRAGREKLFF
.	TRBV28	TRBJ1-5	CASSPNIDRKDNQPQHF
.	TRBV4-1	TRBJ2-7	CASSQDWVEGDTGRHEQYF
TRBD1	TRBV4-3	TRBJ1-4	CASSTQTGSEEKLFF
.	TRBV11-2	TRBJ2-5	CASSLNDRTQETQYF
.	TRBV7-2	TRBJ1-1	CASSNTAEAFF